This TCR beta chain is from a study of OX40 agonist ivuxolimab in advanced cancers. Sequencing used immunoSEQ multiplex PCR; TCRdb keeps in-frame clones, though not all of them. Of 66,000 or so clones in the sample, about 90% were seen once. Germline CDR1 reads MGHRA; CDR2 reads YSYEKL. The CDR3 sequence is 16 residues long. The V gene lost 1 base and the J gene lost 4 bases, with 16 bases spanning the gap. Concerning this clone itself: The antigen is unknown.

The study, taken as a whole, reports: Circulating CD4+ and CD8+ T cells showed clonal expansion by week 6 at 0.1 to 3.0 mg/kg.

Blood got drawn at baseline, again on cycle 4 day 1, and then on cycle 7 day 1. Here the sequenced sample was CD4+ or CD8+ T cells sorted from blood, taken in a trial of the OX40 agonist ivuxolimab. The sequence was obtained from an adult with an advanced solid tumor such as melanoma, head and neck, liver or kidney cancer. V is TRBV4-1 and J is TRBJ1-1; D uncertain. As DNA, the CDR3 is TGCGCCAGCAGCCAAGGGGCCCAGGCTTCCCGCACTGAAGCTTTCTTT. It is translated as CASSQGAQASRTEAFF.